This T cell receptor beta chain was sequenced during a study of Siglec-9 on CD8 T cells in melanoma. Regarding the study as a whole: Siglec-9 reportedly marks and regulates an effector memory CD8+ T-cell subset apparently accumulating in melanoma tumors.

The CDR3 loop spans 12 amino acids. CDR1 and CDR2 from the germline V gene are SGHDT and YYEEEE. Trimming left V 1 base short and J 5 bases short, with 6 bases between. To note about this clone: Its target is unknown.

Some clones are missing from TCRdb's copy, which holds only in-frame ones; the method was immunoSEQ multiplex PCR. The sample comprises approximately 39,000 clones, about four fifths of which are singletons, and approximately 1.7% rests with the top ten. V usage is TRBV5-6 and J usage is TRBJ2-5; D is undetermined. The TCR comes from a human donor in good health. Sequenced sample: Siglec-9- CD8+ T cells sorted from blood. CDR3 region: CASSLMGETQYF. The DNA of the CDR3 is TGTGCCAGCAGCTTGATGGGGGAGACCCAGTACTTC.